This paragraph covers one T cell receptor (beta chain) sequence. Source study methods: Estimated nucleated cell counts came from reference gene primer amplification. Profiling relied on immunoSEQ multiplex PCR, and the TCRdb table lists in-frame clones only, not all of them. V and J calls and clone size are as listed in that table; D and trimming were resolved from the DNA. The table records some 150,000 clones, roughly 80% of them present only once. These data are taken from a study of blood T cell repertoires in COVID-19. At the level of the study: T cells, B-cell-depleted T cells, or PBMCs supplied cDNA or gDNA.

CDR3 length: 13 amino acids. Germline-derived CDR1 and CDR2 are SGHTA and FQGTGA. V lost 1 base, J lost 10 bases, and 5 bases stayed unmatched. The rearrangement joins TRBV7-3 to TRBJ2-3; 7 nucleotides match TRBD1. Sequencing was done on a sample of peripheral blood. The sequence came from a human donor with acute or convalescent COVID-19. The donor label of this sample is uncertain. The CDR3 loop reads CASSLKGQTAQYF. The CDR3 DNA reads as TGTGCCAGCAGCTTAAAGGGACAGACGGCGCAGTATTTT.